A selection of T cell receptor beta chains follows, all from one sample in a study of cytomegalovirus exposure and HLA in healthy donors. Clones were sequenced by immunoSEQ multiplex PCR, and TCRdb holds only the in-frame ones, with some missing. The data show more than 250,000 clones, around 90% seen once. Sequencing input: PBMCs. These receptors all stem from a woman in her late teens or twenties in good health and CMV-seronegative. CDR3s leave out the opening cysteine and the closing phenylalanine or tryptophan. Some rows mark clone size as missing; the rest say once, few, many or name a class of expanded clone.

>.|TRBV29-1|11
SSLGGPNYGYT
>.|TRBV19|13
ASARTIATNEKLF
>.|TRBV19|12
ASSIAGLNEKLF
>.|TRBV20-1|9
SAIAYNEQF
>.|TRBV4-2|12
ASSQGPGARELF
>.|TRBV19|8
ASFGQGLF
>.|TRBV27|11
ASKITGGAGYT
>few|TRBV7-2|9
ASSLNWEQY
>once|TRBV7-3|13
ASSYEIAGTGELF
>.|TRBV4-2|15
ASSQETLAGAIYEQY
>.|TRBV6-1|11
ASSGTGLETQY
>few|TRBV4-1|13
ASSQGGGLSTEAF
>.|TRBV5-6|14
ASSGGTGRGTDTQY
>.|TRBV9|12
ASSRDRVFGEQY
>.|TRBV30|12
AWSVHSGQGKAF
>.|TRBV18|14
ASSHPDRDFSYEQY
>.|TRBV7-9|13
ASSLGRGANEKLF
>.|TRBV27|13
ASSLNHPGDEKLF
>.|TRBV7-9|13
SSSFFTAMNTEAF
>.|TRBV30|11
AWNVEVNYGYT
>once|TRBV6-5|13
ATSHRSVSGNTIY
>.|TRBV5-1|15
ASSRPGLAGTYNEQF
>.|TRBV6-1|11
ASSSQGGYGYT
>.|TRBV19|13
ASSIGGGGSETQY
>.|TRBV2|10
ASRLYETEAF
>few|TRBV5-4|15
ASSLEAGWSNTGELF
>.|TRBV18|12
ASSPRDNSYEQY
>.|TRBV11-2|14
ASSLDRGGHTGELF
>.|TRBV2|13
ASSDTSGGAGELF
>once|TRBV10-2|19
ASTGGWGQGAVSSYNSPLH
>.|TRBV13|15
ASSSTTGTSGTDTQY
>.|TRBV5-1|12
ASSLEGSGGELF
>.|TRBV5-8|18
ASSLVAATETLRNNQPQH
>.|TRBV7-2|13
ASSLQGGGTDTQY
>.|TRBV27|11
ASKDSNTGELF
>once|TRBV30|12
AWIRSSYNSPLH
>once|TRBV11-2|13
ASSLAGGDTDTQY
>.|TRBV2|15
ASSRLAGGPGTETQY
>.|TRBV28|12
ASSLTGGDTEAF
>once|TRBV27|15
ASRFITGFGISTEAF
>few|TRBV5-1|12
ASSPRGFNYGYT
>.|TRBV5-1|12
ASSLWTAQETQY
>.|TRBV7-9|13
ASSLAGGAYGELF
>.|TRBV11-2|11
ASSLGREYGYT
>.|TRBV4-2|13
ASSQGGTSNQPQH
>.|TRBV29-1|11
SVPHGGGNGYT
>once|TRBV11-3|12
ASSWGQNTGELF
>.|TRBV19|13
ASSRGGRFTDTQY
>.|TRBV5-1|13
ASSLGRMNTGELF
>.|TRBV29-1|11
SVDPRLQETQY
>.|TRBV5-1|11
ASGAGSSDEQF
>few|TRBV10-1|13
ASSRGGGGEETQY
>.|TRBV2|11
ASSNRGWYEQY
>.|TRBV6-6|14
ASSYEWGGREETQY
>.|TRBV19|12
AISGQGRADGYT